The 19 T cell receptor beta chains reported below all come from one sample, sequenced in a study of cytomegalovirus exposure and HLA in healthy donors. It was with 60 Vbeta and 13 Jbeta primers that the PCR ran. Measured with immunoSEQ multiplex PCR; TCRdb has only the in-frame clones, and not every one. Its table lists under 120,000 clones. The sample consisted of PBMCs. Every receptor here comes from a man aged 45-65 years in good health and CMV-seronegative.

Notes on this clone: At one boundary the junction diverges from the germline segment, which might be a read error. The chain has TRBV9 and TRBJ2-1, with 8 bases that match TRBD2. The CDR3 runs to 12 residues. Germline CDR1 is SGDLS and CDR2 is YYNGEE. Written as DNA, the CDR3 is TGTGCCAGCAGCTCTCAGAGCGGGGGCGCGGTCTTC. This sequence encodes CASSSQSGGAVF.

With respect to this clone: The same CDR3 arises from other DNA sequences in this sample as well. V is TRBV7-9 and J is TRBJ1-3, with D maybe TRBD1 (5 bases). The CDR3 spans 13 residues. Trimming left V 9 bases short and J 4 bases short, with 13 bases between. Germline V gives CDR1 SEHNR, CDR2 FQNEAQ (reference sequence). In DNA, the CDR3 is TGTGCCAGTTCTAGGGGCGAGGGAAACACCATATATTTT. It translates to CASSRGEGNTIYF.

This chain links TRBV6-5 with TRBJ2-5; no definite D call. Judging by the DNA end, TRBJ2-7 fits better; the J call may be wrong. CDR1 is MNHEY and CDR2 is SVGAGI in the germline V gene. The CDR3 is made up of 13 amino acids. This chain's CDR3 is CASSYTTEYEQYF. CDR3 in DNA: TGTGCCAGCAGTTACACCACTGAATACGAGCAGTACTTC.

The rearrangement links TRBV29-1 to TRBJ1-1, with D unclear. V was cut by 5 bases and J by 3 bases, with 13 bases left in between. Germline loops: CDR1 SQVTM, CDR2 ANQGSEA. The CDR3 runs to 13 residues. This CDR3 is CSVKVRADTEAFF. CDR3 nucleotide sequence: TGCAGCGTTAAAGTCCGTGCGGACACTGAAGCTTTCTTT.

CDR3: CASTDKSWGTEAFF. The DNA for the CDR3 is TGTGCCAGCACGGACAAATCTTGGGGAACTGAAGCTTTCTTT. The genes are TRBV2 and TRBJ1-1, with D possibly being TRBD1 (5 bases). The CDR3 covers 14 residues. In germline, CDR1 is SNHLY, CDR2 FYNNEI. Trimming took off 7 bases at V and 5 bases at J, with 17 bases between the two ends.

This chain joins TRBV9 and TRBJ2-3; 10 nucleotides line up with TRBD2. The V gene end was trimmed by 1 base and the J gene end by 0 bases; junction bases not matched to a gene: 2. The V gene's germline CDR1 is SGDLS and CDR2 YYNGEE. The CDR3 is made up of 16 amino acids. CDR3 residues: CASSVTAGGSTDTQYF. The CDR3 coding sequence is TGTGCCAGCAGCGTAACAGCGGGGGGGAGCACAGATACGCAGTATTTT.

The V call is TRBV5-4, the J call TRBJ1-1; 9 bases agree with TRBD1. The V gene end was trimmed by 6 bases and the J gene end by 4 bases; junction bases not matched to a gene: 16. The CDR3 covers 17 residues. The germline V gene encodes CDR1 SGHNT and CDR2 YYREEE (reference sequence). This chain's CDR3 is CASTPPGQGILVTEAFF. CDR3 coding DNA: TGTGCCAGCACCCCCCCGGGACAGGGAATCTTGGTCACTGAAGCTTTCTTT.

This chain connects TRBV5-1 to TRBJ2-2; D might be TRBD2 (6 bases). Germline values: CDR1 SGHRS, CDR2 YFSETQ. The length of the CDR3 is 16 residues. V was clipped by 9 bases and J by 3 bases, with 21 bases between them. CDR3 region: CATSTHGSSDTGELFF. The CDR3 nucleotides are TGCGCCACCTCAACCCACGGGAGTTCGGACACCGGGGAGCTGTTTTTT.

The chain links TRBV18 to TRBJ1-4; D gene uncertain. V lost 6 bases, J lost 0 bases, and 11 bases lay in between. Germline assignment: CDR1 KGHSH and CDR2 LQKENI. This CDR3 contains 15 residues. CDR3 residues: CASSGVRTTNEKLFF. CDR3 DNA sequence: TGTGCCAGCTCGGGCGTCCGGACAACTAATGAAAAACTGTTTTTT.

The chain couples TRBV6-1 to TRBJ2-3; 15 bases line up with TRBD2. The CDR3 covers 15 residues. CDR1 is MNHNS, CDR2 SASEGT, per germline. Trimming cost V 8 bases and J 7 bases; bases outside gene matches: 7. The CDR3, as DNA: TGTGCCAGCCCGACCGGGACTAGCGGGGGGTATACGCAGTATTTT. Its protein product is CASPTGTSGGYTQYF.

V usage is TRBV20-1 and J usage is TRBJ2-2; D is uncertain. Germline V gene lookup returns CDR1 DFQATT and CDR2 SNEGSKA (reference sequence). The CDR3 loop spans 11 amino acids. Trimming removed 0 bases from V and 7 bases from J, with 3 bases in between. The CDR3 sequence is CSARDNGELFF. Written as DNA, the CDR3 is TGCAGTGCTAGAGATAACGGGGAGCTGTTTTTT.

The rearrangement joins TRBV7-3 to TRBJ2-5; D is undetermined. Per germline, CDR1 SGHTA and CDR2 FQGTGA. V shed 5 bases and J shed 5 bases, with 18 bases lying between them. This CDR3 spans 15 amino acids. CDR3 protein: CASSPSGSHPETQYF. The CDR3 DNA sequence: TGTGCCAGCAGCCCGTCCGGGTCTCACCCCGAGACCCAGTACTTC.

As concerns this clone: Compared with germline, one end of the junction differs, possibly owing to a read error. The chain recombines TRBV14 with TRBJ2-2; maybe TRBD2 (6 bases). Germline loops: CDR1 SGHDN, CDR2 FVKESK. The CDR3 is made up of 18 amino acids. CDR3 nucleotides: TGTGCCAGCAGCCAAGATATCGGGCGGGGTCCGAACGCCGGGGAGCTGTTTTTT. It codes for CASSQDIGRGPNAGELFF.

Here the CDR3 reads CASSSQAGGAVDEQFF. The CDR3 bases are TGTGCCAGCAGCTCGCAAGCGGGAGGCGCTGTAGATGAGCAGTTCTTC. The V call is TRBV7-9, the J call TRBJ2-1; 9 nucleotides match TRBD2. The germline gives CDR1 SEHNR, CDR2 FQNEAQ (reference sequence). The junction had 12 bases not matched to a gene; V was cut back by 4 bases and J by 8 bases. The length of the CDR3 is 16 residues.

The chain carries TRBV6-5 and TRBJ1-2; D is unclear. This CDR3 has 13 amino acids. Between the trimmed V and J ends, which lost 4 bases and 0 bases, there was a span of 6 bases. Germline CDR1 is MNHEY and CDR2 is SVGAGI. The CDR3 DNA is TGTGCCAGCAGTTTGATAGCTAACTATGGCTACACCTTC. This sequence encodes CASSLIANYGYTF.

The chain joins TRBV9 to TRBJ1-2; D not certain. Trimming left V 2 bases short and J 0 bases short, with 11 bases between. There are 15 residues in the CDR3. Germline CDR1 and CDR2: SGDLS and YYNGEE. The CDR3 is CASSVFQEANYGYTF. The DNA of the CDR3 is TGTGCCAGCAGCGTTTTTCAGGAAGCTAACTATGGCTACACCTTC.

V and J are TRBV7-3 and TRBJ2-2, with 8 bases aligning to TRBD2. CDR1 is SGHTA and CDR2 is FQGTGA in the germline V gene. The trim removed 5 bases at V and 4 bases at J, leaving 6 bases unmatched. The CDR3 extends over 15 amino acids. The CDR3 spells CASSPKAGVTGELFF. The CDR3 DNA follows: TGTGCCAGCAGCCCCAAAGCGGGAGTCACCGGGGAGCTGTTTTTT. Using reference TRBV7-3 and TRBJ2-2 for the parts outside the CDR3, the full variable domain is GAGVSQTPSNKVTEKGKYVELRCDPISGHTALYWYRQSLGQGPEFLIYFQGTGAADDSGLPNDRFFAVRPEGSVSTLKIQRTERGDSAVYLCASSPKAGVTGELFFGEGSRLTVL.

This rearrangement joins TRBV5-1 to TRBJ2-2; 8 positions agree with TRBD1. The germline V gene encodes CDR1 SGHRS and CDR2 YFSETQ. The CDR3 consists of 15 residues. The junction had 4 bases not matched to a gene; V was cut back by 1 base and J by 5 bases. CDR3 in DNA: TGCGCCAGCAGCTTGTGGCAGGGGGCTACCGGGGAGCTGTTTTTT. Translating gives CASSLWQGATGELFF.

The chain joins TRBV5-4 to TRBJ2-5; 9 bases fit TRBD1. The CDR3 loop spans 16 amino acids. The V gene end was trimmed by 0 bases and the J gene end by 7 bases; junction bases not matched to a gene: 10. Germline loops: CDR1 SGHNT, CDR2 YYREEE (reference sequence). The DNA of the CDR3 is TGTGCCAGCAGCTTGGGGACAGGGGCCCGGGCGGGGACCCAGTACTTC. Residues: CASSLGTGARAGTQYF.